This is a list of T cell receptor beta chains from one sample in a study of CD8 T cells in Susac syndrome. TCRdb reprocessed the immunoSEQ multiplex PCR reads with MiXCR, giving one entry per CDR3 protein. There are 150,000 or so distinct CDR3 sequences in the sample; 90% to 97% occur only once, and less than 0.15% lies in the top ten. The sequenced material came from CD4+ T cells from PBMCs. These TCRs come from a human donor with Susac syndrome. CDR3s include the opening cysteine and the closing phenylalanine or tryptophan. The order of the fields is V gene, D gene, J gene, clone size, CDR3 protein, CDR3 DNA. A D gene is named only where the DNA matches it firmly. Only part of the rows carry a size: once, few, many, or a class if the clone is expanded.

V gene: TRBV29-1
D gene: TRBD2
J gene: TRBJ2-3
clone size: once
CDR3 protein: CSVALAEDSDTQYF
CDR3 DNA: TGCAGCGTTGCACTAGCGGAGGACTCAGATACGCAGTATTTT

V gene: TRBV18
D gene: .
J gene: TRBJ2-5
clone size: few
CDR3 protein: CASSPGLETQYF
CDR3 DNA: TGTGCCAGCTCACCGGGACTAGAGACCCAGTACTTC

V gene: TRBV30
D gene: .
J gene: TRBJ1-2
clone size: .
CDR3 protein: CAWSPRSYGYTF
CDR3 DNA: TGTGCCTGGAGTCCAAGGAGCTATGGCTACACCTTC

V gene: TRBV30
D gene: TRBD2
J gene: TRBJ2-6
clone size: .
CDR3 protein: CAWAGGTNSGANVLTF
CDR3 DNA: TGTGCCTGGGCGGGGGGGACCAACTCTGGGGCCAACGTCCTGACTTTC

V gene: TRBV28
D gene: .
J gene: TRBJ2-3
clone size: .
CDR3 protein: CASSSTGRGQYF
CDR3 DNA: TGTGCCAGCAGTTCGACAGGGAGGGGGCAGTATTTT

V gene: TRBV7-9
D gene: .
J gene: TRBJ1-2
clone size: once
CDR3 protein: CASSPPGGAYGYTF
CDR3 DNA: TGTGCCAGCAGCCCCCCCGGAGGGGCTTATGGCTACACCTTC

V gene: TRBV6-6
D gene: TRBD1
J gene: TRBJ1-1
clone size: .
CDR3 protein: CASSRGQDTTEAFF
CDR3 DNA: TGTGCCAGCAGTAGGGGACAGGACACGACTGAAGCTTTCTTT

V gene: TRBV5-1
D gene: .
J gene: TRBJ2-3
clone size: .
CDR3 protein: CASSLNPQRRTDTQYF
CDR3 DNA: TGCGCCAGCAGCTTGAACCCCCAGCGACGCACAGATACGCAGTATTTT

V gene: TRBV29-1
D gene: .
J gene: TRBJ1-2
clone size: .
CDR3 protein: CSVETANYGYTF
CDR3 DNA: TGCAGCGTTGAAACGGCTAACTATGGCTACACCTTC

V gene: TRBV15
D gene: TRBD1
J gene: TRBJ2-1
clone size: .
CDR3 protein: CATSREQGVNEQFF
CDR3 DNA: TGTGCCACCAGCAGGGAACAGGGGGTTAATGAGCAGTTCTTC

V gene: TRBV15
D gene: .
J gene: TRBJ2-2
clone size: .
CDR3 protein: CATSRDRAAKVPGELFF
CDR3 DNA: TGTGCCACCAGCAGAGATAGGGCAGCTAAAGTTCCCGGGGAGCTGTTTTTT

V gene: TRBV6-6
D gene: TRBD1
J gene: TRBJ2-1
clone size: once
CDR3 protein: CASKRQGGGEQFF
CDR3 DNA: TGTGCCAGCAAGAGACAGGGGGGCGGTGAGCAGTTCTTC

V gene: TRBV15
D gene: .
J gene: TRBJ2-1
clone size: .
CDR3 protein: CATSSRGRYNEQFF
CDR3 DNA: TGTGCCACCAGCAGCCGGGGACGATACAATGAGCAGTTCTTC

V gene: TRBV20-1
D gene: .
J gene: TRBJ2-5
clone size: .
CDR3 protein: CSEAGQRDF
CDR3 DNA: TGCAGTGAAGCTGGACAGCGGGACTTC

V gene: TRBV9
D gene: TRBD1
J gene: TRBJ1-6
clone size: .
CDR3 protein: CASSFGTGTFDSPLHF
CDR3 DNA: TGTGCCAGCAGCTTCGGGACAGGGACATTTGATTCACCCCTCCACTTT

V gene: TRBV30
D gene: TRBD2
J gene: TRBJ2-1
clone size: .
CDR3 protein: CAWSNVAGVSEQFF
CDR3 DNA: TGTGCCTGGAGTAACGTAGCGGGAGTAAGTGAGCAGTTCTTC